Included here is one T cell receptor beta chain sequence, with context. These data come from a study of blood T cell repertoires in COVID-19. About the research overall: The United States, Italy and Spain supplied acute and convalescent COVID-19 samples. Nucleic acid was either cDNA or gDNA, and it came from T cells, B-cell-depleted T cells, or PBMCs.

Sequencing was performed with immunoSEQ multiplex PCR; in TCRdb, only in-frame clones are kept and a portion is missing. Among some 90,000 clones, about nine tenths were seen once, and the ten largest hold less than 2.5%. CDR1 and CDR2 from the germline V gene are MNHNS and SASEGT. V dropped 1 base and J dropped 6; count of bases not matched to a gene: 6. The CDR3 is 17 residues long. The genes are TRBV6-1 and TRBJ2-5; the match to TRBD2 covers 15 bases. The sequence came from a man in his forties or fifties with acute or convalescent COVID-19. The specimen was peripheral blood. The CDR3 DNA sequence: TGTGCCAGCAGTGAAGGGACTAGCGGGGGGGCCGGTAAGACCCAGTACTTC. Residues: CASSEGTSGGAGKTQYF.